The 6 T cell receptor beta chains presented below share a single source sample, sequenced in a study of regulatory T cells in long-lasting Graves disease. Time point indicated: persistent/refractory GD, antithyroid drugs over 5 years with positive TRAb. Construction of the TCR library relied on RNA isolated from PBMCs. Arm-PCR with iRepertoire HTBI primers amplified the CDR3 regions for these TCR beta libraries. TCRdb reprocessed the multiplex PCR reads with MiXCR, giving one entry per CDR3 protein. The sample carries 300,000 to 500,000 distinct CDR3 sequences, less than 25% recorded once. The material was peripheral blood mononuclear cells (PBMCs), obtained when the disease was refractory, from a patient treated with antithyroid drugs. The receptors shown here come from a female donor with Graves disease.

This clonotype came up many times. The chain couples TRBV12-3 or TRBV12-4 to TRBJ1-1; TRBD1 matches 10 bases. The length of the CDR3 is 15 residues. Trimming took 5 bases from V and 7 from J; bases not matched to a gene: 10. The CDR3 DNA reads as TGTGCCAGCAGTCCACGGGGACAGGGGCTGATTGAAGCTTTCTTT. This encodes CASSPRGQGLIEAFF.

At least ten counts were recorded for this clonotype. This rearrangement joins TRBV20-1 to TRBJ1-2, with D unclear. Per germline, CDR1 DFQATT and CDR2 SNEGSKA (reference sequence). The length of the CDR3 is 12 residues. The CDR3: CSQSRLSYGYTF. CDR3 coding DNA: TGCAGCCAATCCCGACTCAGCTATGGCTACACCTTC.

Note on this clonotype: A much more abundant neighbour one base away suggests this may be a read error. The chain combines TRBV6-5 with TRBJ1-1; the D gene is possibly TRBD1 (6 bases). The germline V gene encodes CDR1 MNHEY and CDR2 SVGAGI. This CDR3 comprises 13 residues. The DNA of the CDR3 is TGTGGCAGCAGTTACAAGGGGGTCACTGAAGCTTTCTTT. Protein: CGSSYKGVTEAFF.

This clonotype came up many times. The chain joins TRBV24-1 to TRBJ1-1; TRBD1 is a possible D gene (5 bases). V lost 2 bases, J lost 5 bases, and 11 bases lay in between. Germline CDR1 is KGHDR and CDR2 is SFDVKD. The CDR3 extends over 14 amino acids. CDR3 residues: CATSDSSGRTEAFF. CDR3 DNA: TGTGCCACCAGTGATTCTTCAGGGAGGACTGAAGCTTTCTTT.

This clonotype was found once. The gene calls are TRBV6-1 and TRBJ2-2, with 14 bases lining up with TRBD2. The CDR3 has 17 amino acids. Trimming cost V 5 bases and J 5 bases; bases outside gene matches: 7. In germline, CDR1 is MNHNS, CDR2 SASEGT. CDR3 sequence reads: CASSLGLAGGETGELFF. CDR3 DNA sequence: TGTGCCAGCAGTCTAGGACTAGCGGGAGGTGAAACCGGGGAGCTGTTTTTT.

This clonotype showed up many times. V gene TRBV6-1 combines with J gene TRBJ2-5, with 7 bases aligning to TRBD2. V was clipped by 6 bases and J by 1 base; unmatched bases: 8. The CDR3 extends over 15 amino acids. CDR1 is MNHNS and CDR2 is SASEGT in the germline V gene. The CDR3 DNA reads as TGTGCCAGCAGCACCTCGGGAGGCACCCAAGAGACCCAGTACTTC. As protein: CASSTSGGTQETQYF.